The clone carrying this T cell receptor beta chain turned up a few times. Its antigen is still unknown. TCRdb re-called the 5' RACE reads with MiXCR, one entry per CDR3 protein. In the table there are 300,000 to 400,000 distinct CDR3 sequences, approximately 21% of which are singletons. The CDR3 has 16 residues. Germline CDR1 and CDR2: SNHLY and FYNNEI. The V segment lost 1 base and the J segment 9 bases; nucleotides outside the gene matches: 10. This sample is drawn from a study of T-cell memory formation after mild COVID-19. Study outcomes and limitations: Most CD4+ clones that shrank were in CM and EM, while CD8+ ones turned up in EMRA.

This receptor was taken from an adult woman who had mild COVID-19 (a few samples of this study predate the infection). Cell type and time point are not known. The chain joins TRBV2 to TRBJ2-3; 10 bases match TRBD1. The sequenced sample was PBMCs or a T cell subset sorted from them (not recorded which). The CDR3 DNA reads as TGTGCCAGCAGTGAAGACCGGGACAGGGGACGCAGGACGCAGTATTTT. Its protein product is CASSEDRDRGRRTQYF.